The present TCR beta chain was sequenced within a study of T cells after yellow fever vaccination. Study-wide results and limits: Faster peaking, at day 5 versus 15, marked a secondary response that was weaker. Contaminants from the bulk population, in the form of abundant clonotypes, could be found in FACS-sorted repertoires.

This clonotype appeared many times. The antigen remains unidentified. The CDR3 extends over 15 amino acids. V lost 6 bases and J lost 9, with 23 bases in between. The germline V gene has CDR1 MNHNY and CDR2 SVGAGI (reference sequence). MiXCR, applied by TCRdb to the 5' RACE reads, yields one record per CDR3 protein. The sample lists a few hundred thousand distinct CDR3 sequences, about 4% occurring once. The rearrangement uses TRBV6-6 and TRBJ2-5; D perhaps matches TRBD1 (6 bases). The clonotype was recovered from a man younger than 35 who received the YFV17D yellow fever vaccine. The source material was PBMCs, sampled 5 days after the yellow fever booster vaccination. CDR3 DNA: TGTGCCAGCAGGCCAACTGGGGACACCGGGGTGGCCCAGTACTTC. Its translation is CASRPTGDTGVAQYF.